Below are 22 T cell receptor beta chains sequenced from a single sample in a study of T cells expressing NK-cell markers. TCRdb reworked the 5' RACE reads into one entry per CDR3 protein, no DNA. Recorded for this sample: approximately 550,000 distinct CDR3 sequences. The sequencing input was blood T cells: a sorted CD56 or NKG2C T cell subset, CD4+ or CD8+ T cells, or bulk PBMC T cells (not recorded which). The receptors were sampled from a young man in good health.

The gene calls are TRBV12-5 and TRBJ2-2. Germline V CDR1 and CDR2: LGHNT, FRNRAP. There are 15 residues in the CDR3. CDR3 sequence: CASGLSAGNTGELFF.

The rearrangement joins TRBV12-3 or TRBV12-4 to TRBJ2-1; TCRdb picks TRBD2, but there is no DNA to check that call. The CDR3 is 14 residues long. CDR3 loop: CASSISGTLNDLFF.

V gene TRBV9 combines with J gene TRBJ2-3; TCRdb's assignment of TRBD1 cannot be checked, as there is no DNA. This CDR3 has 14 residues. The germline V gene has CDR1 SGDLS and CDR2 YYNGEE. This CDR3 is CASARGVGTDTQYF.

The gene calls are TRBV5-8 and TRBJ2-2; TCRdb selects TRBD1, and the lack of DNA leaves this call unchecked. The CDR3 spans 15 residues. CDR1 SGHTS and CDR2 YDEGEE come from the germline V gene. The CDR3 is CASSPWTGGTGELFF.

V and J are TRBV12-3 or TRBV12-4 and TRBJ1-4. CDR3 length: 14 residues. The CDR3 region is CASTLHRGNEKLFF.

The chain's CDR3 is CSVHGTGGTEAFF. The chain recombines TRBV29-1 with TRBJ1-1; lacking DNA, the TRBD1 call made by TCRdb goes unchecked. Per germline, CDR1 SQVTM and CDR2 ANQGSEA. The CDR3 sequence is 13 residues long.

This CDR3 reads CASSLGQGADTIYF. The chain recombines TRBV12-3 or TRBV12-4 with TRBJ1-3; the TCRdb call, TRBD1, lacks DNA for checking. This CDR3 has 14 residues.

The chain couples TRBV21-1 to TRBJ2-1; the TCRdb D gene call, TRBD1, has no DNA to confirm it. TRBV21-1 is reported as a pseudogene. The CDR3 is 15 amino acids. This chain's CDR3 is CVKSPPFSSYNEQFF.

The V call is TRBV5-1, the J call TRBJ1-1; as DNA is missing, the TRBD1 call by TCRdb cannot be tested. Germline values: CDR1 SGHRS, CDR2 YFSETQ. The CDR3 covers 16 residues. The CDR3 sequence: CASSFSAGIMNTEAFF.

CDR3 in amino acids: CASRHSFHRGQETQYF. The chain has TRBV7-6 and TRBJ2-5; TCRdb lists TRBD1, though no DNA is available to test this call. The CDR3 is made up of 16 amino acids. CDR1 and CDR2 (germline): SGHVS, FNYEAQ.

The gene calls are TRBV29-1 and TRBJ1-2; TCRdb proposes TRBD1, but this gene call is untestable without DNA. Germline V lookup: CDR1 SQVTM, CDR2 ANQGSEA. This CDR3 has 11 residues. This CDR3 reads CSVEAGTGGTF.

This chain connects TRBV5-7 to TRBJ2-3; the TCRdb D gene call, TRBD1, has no DNA to confirm it. TRBV5-7 is filed as an ORF, its function uncertain. CDR3 length: 16 amino acids. CDR3 protein: CASSPDRDRNPDTQYF.

This chain uses TRBV27 with TRBJ1-1; TCRdb outputs TRBD1, but without DNA this stays unchecked. The CDR3 contains 15 residues. Germline V gives CDR1 MNHEY, CDR2 SMNVEV (reference sequence). The CDR3 sequence is CASSLDGTRNTEAFF.

The V gene is TRBV29-1, the J gene TRBJ2-1; the TRBD1 assignment by TCRdb is unverifiable without DNA. In germline, CDR1 is SQVTM, CDR2 ANQGSEA. The CDR3 covers 14 residues. CDR3 region: CSVKGPPGMNEQFF.

The chain is built from TRBV12-3 or TRBV12-4 and TRBJ2-5. This CDR3 comprises 13 residues. The CDR3 region is CASRLRMFETQYF.

The gene calls are TRBV5-5 and TRBJ2-1; TCRdb indicates TRBD2, and absent DNA this call remains unverified. The CDR3 has 15 residues. Germline CDR1 SGHKS, CDR2 YYEKEE (reference sequence). The CDR3 region is CASSSGTRNDNEQFF.

The rearrangement links TRBV12-3 or TRBV12-4 to TRBJ2-3. This CDR3 comprises 15 residues. CDR3 protein: CASSLSRSLIDTQYF.

The chain links TRBV12-3 or TRBV12-4 to TRBJ2-5; TCRdb proposes TRBD2, but this gene call is untestable without DNA. This CDR3 comprises 15 residues. The CDR3 reads CASSPSGTRGETQYF.

The V call is TRBV10-3, the J call TRBJ2-7; TCRdb gives TRBD2 as the D gene, but with no DNA this cannot be confirmed. CDR1 is ENHRY and CDR2 is SYGVKD in the germline V gene. The CDR3 length is 15 residues. Here the CDR3 reads CATEGLAGSSYEQYF.

This chain links TRBV29-1 with TRBJ1-1; the D call from TCRdb, TRBD1, cannot be confirmed without DNA. The CDR3 extends over 12 amino acids. The germline V gene encodes CDR1 SQVTM and CDR2 ANQGSEA. CDR3 residues: CSYRRANTEAFF. The full variable domain, its missing parts supplied by reference TRBV29-1 and TRBJ1-1, is SAVISQKPSRDICQRGTSLTIQCQVDSQVTMMFWYRQQPGQSLTLIATANQGSEATYESGFVIDKFPISRPNLTFSTLTVSNMSPEDSSIYLCSYRRANTEAFFGQGTRLTVV.

The chain couples TRBV4-3 to TRBJ1-1. Germline V CDR1 and CDR2: LGHNA, YSLEER. The CDR3 contains 13 residues. The CDR3 here is CASSRRVNTEAFF.

The chain is built from TRBV29-1 and TRBJ2-5; TCRdb indicates TRBD2, and absent DNA this call remains unverified. Germline CDR1 and CDR2: SQVTM and ANQGSEA. The length of the CDR3 is 14 residues. The chain's CDR3 is CSALADLRGETQYF.